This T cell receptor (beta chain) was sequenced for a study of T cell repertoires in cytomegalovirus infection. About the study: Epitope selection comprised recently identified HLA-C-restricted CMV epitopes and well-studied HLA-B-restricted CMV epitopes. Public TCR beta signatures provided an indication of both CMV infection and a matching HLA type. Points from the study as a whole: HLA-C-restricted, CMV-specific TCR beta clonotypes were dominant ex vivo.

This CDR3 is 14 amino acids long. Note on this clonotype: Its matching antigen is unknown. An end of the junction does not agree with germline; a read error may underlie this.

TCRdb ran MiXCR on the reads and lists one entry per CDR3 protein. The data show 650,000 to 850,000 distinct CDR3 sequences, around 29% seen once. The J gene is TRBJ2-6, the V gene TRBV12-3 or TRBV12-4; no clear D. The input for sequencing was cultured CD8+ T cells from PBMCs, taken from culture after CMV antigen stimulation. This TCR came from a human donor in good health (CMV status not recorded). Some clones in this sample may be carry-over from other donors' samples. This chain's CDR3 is CAGSVGSGANVLTF. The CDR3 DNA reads TGTGCCGGCAGTGTGGGCTCTGGGGCCAACGTCCTGACTTTC.